These 14 T cell receptor beta chains originate from one sample sequenced in a study of CD8+ T cells in alopecia areata. Reverse transcribed after extraction, RNA yielded cDNA as the sequencing template. The repertoire was sequenced with immunoSEQ multiplex PCR; TCRdb's copy has only in-frame clones and lacks some. Altogether tens of thousands of clones are present, around 54% being singletons, with the ten largest covering just over 5.5%. The sample was NKG2D-high CD8+ T cells sorted from blood. The receptor source for this set is a human donor with alopecia areata.

The chain recombines TRBV7-9 with TRBJ2-7; D unclear. Germline V gene lookup returns CDR1 SEHNR and CDR2 FQNEAQ (reference sequence). There are 12 residues in the CDR3. The ends were cut back, 5 bases at V and 5 bases at J, with 10 bases in the middle. CDR3 bases: TGTGCCAGCAGCCCCAAAATTGACGAGCAGTACTTC. Its protein is CASSPKIDEQYF.

A few counts support this clone. The chain is built from TRBV19 and TRBJ2-7; D is uncertain. Germline V gene data show CDR1 as LNHDA and CDR2 as SQIVND (reference sequence). The length of the CDR3 is 13 residues. Trimming pared 1 base from V and 4 bases from J, leaving 8 bases between. CDR3 coding DNA: TGTGCCAGTAGTATAGGCCCGAGTTACGAGCAGTACTTC. It specifies CASSIGPSYEQYF.

The CDR3 nucleotides are TGCGCCAGCCTCAAATTGAACACTGAAGCTTTCTTT. As protein: CASLKLNTEAFF. The chain carries TRBV23-1 and TRBJ1-1; no firm D call. TRBV23-1 is recorded as an ORF, its role being uncertain. Between the trimmed V and J ends, which lost 8 bases and 0 bases, there was a span of 7 bases. CDR3 size: 12 residues.

The rearrangement uses TRBV9 and TRBJ2-5, with 9 positions matching TRBD2. J was trimmed by 6 bases and V by 5 bases; bases with no gene match: 8. The germline gives CDR1 SGDLS, CDR2 YYNGEE. This CDR3 region has 14 residues. CDR3 DNA sequence: TGTGCCAGCAGTGTCGGCGGGGGGGCAAAGACCCAGTACTTC. Amino acids: CASSVGGGAKTQYF.

The V call is TRBV7-9, the J call TRBJ2-3; a weak D match, TRBD1 (5 bases). Germline CDR1 and CDR2: SEHNR and FQNEAQ (reference sequence). Trimming removed 7 bases at V and 2 bases at J, with 19 bases between. This CDR3 has 16 residues. Here the CDR3 reads CASIPPEGAITDTQYF. The CDR3 DNA is TGTGCCAGCATCCCCCCCGAAGGGGCTATCACAGATACGCAGTATTTT. The full variable domain, with the rest looked up from reference TRBV7-9 and TRBJ2-3, is DTGVSQNPRHKITKRGQNVTFRCDPISEHNRLYWYRQTLGQGPEFLTYFQNEAQLEKSRLLSDRFSAERPKGSFSTLEIQRTEQGDSAMYLCASIPPEGAITDTQYFGPGTRLTVL.

This clone was seen only a few times. The chain recombines TRBV28 with TRBJ1-5; unclear D gene. The V gene's germline CDR1 is MDHEN and CDR2 SYDVKM. V lost 2 bases and J lost 9, with 8 bases in between. CDR3 length: 12 residues. CDR3 loop: CASSLVVPPQHF. For the CDR3, the DNA is TGTGCCAGCAGTTTAGTCGTGCCGCCCCAGCATTTT.

In its sample, this clone was seen once. The same CDR3 also results from other DNA sequences found in this sample. The V and J genes are TRBV27 and TRBJ2-1; D uncertain. V lost 5 bases and J lost 4, with 6 bases in between. There are 12 residues in the CDR3. CDR1 is MNHEY and CDR2 is SMNVEV in the germline V gene (reference sequence). As DNA, the CDR3 is TGTGCCAGCAGTCCAGATTACAATGAGCAGTTCTTC. It specifies CASSPDYNEQFF.

This clone was seen more than once but under ten times. The chain is built from TRBV29-1 and TRBJ2-6; tentative D call: TRBD2 (6 bases). Germline V gives CDR1 SQVTM, CDR2 ANQGSEA. This CDR3 contains 16 residues. The germline V and J ends were trimmed by 7 bases and 2 bases, with 18 bases remaining between them. Here the CDR3 reads CSAPQVTGAGANVLTF. The CDR3 nucleotides read TGCAGCGCCCCTCAAGTCACGGGGGCTGGGGCCAACGTCCTGACTTTC. Complete variable domain (other parts from reference TRBV29-1 and TRBJ2-6): SAVISQKPSRDICQRGTSLTIQCQVDSQVTMMFWYRQQPGQSLTLIATANQGSEATYESGFVIDKFPISRPNLTFSTLTVSNMSPEDSSIYLCSAPQVTGAGANVLTFGAGSRLTVL.

The chain couples TRBV7-8 to TRBJ2-1; D is possibly TRBD2 (5 bases). Germline V gene sequence: CDR1 SGHVS, CDR2 FQNEAQ. Between the trimmed V and J ends, which lost 4 bases and 8 bases, there was a span of 9 bases. The CDR3 loop spans 12 amino acids. The CDR3 sequence is CASSSSTDEQFF. The CDR3 nucleotides are TGTGCCAGCAGCTCTAGCACCGATGAGCAGTTCTTC.

The chain joins TRBV28 to TRBJ2-5, with TRBD1 matching 7 bases. The J segment lost 2 bases and the V segment lost 9 bases, leaving 9 bases of the junction unmatched. CDR1 is MDHEN, CDR2 SYDVKM, per germline. This CDR3 comprises 14 residues. The CDR3 region has the DNA TGTGCCAGAGTTGGGGACAGTAAACAAGAGACCCAGTACTTC. Protein product: CARVGDSKQETQYF.

This clone was recorded a few times. The CDR3 region has the DNA TGCAGCGTTGAAGTGGTTAGCGAGCAGTACTTC. Residues: CSVEVVSEQYF. The chain recombines TRBV29-1 with TRBJ2-7; D ambiguous. The CDR3 totals 11 residues. Trimming pared 1 base from V and 6 bases from J, leaving 7 bases between. Looked up from germline, CDR1 is SQVTM and CDR2 is ANQGSEA.

This chain connects TRBV4-2 to TRBJ2-7; D uncertain. Germline V gives CDR1 LGHNA, CDR2 YNFKEQ. With 0 bases removed from V and 0 bases from J, the gap between germline ends came to 9 bases. The CDR3 totals 15 residues. CDR3 loop: CASSQEYGASYEQYF. Written as DNA, the CDR3 is TGTGCCAGCAGCCAAGAGTATGGAGCCTCCTACGAGCAGTACTTC.

The rearrangement links TRBV29-1 to TRBJ2-7; D ambiguous. Germline V gene lookup returns CDR1 SQVTM and CDR2 ANQGSEA. The CDR3 has 13 amino acids. The V and J ends lost 7 bases and 5 bases respectively, with 18 bases between them. CDR3 nucleotides: TGCAGCGCGCTCAGGACCCCTCGGGACGAGCAGTACTTC. It translates to CSALRTPRDEQYF.

This clone came up a few times. The chain couples TRBV21-1 to TRBJ1-5. TRBV21-1 is tagged as a pseudogene. The CDR3 consists of 14 residues. The chain's CDR3 is CASSNCTVNQPQHF. The CDR3 nucleotides read TGTGCCAGCAGCAATTGTACCGTTAATCAGCCCCAGCATTTT.